These T cell receptor beta chains were read from a single sample in a study of T cell responses to AZD1222 COVID-19 vaccine. TCRdb keeps only in-frame clones here, not all; method: immunoSEQ multiplex PCR. The repertoire holds approximately 97,000 clones, with around 90% as singletons. The input for sequencing was peripheral blood, taken on day 0 of AZD1222 vaccination. The receptors shown here come from an adult in good health. Both conserved end residues are part of each CDR3. A D gene is named only where the DNA matches it firmly. A clone size is listed for some rows: how often the clone was seen (once, few, many), or a class if it is expanded.

v_gene	d_gene	abundance	j_gene	CDR3aa	CDR3nt
TRBV19	.	.	TRBJ1-1	CASSIGGAEPEAFF	TGTGCCAGTAGTATTGGGGGGGCGGAACCTGAAGCTTTCTTT
TRBV6-6	.	.	TRBJ2-1	CASSYSSYNEQFF	TGTGCCAGCAGTTACTCGTCTTACAATGAGCAGTTCTTC
TRBV5-1	.	.	TRBJ2-1	CASSALGNEQFF	TGCGCCAGCAGCGCCCTGGGGAATGAGCAGTTCTTC
TRBV5-4	.	.	TRBJ2-7	CASSLWESTSYEQYF	TGTGCCAGCAGCTTATGGGAGTCGACGTCCTACGAGCAGTACTTC
TRBV4-1	TRBD1	.	TRBJ2-5	CASSQTGVGKETQYF	TGCGCCAGCAGCCAAACAGGGGTGGGAAAAGAGACCCAGTACTTC
TRBV10-3	TRBD1	.	TRBJ1-2	CAVAGTGNDYGYTF	TGTGCCGTCGCCGGGACAGGGAATGACTATGGCTACACCTTC
TRBV5-5	.	.	TRBJ1-6	CASSLGGTSYNSPLHF	TGTGCCAGCAGCTTGGGGGGGACCTCCTATAATTCACCCCTCCACTTT
TRBV9	.	.	TRBJ2-4	CASSVGERQGIQYF	TGTGCCAGCAGCGTAGGGGAAAGACAAGGCATTCAGTACTTC
TRBV7-3	.	.	TRBJ1-1	CASSLRTDTEAFF	TGTGCCAGCAGCCTACGGACAGACACTGAAGCTTTCTTT
TRBV5-4	.	.	TRBJ2-3	CASSPGGRVGDTQYF	TGTGCCAGCAGCCCTGGTGGCAGGGTAGGAGATACGCAGTATTTT
TRBV15	.	.	TRBJ2-2	CATSSGGAWTGELFF	TGTGCCACCAGCAGTGGGGGCGCGTGGACCGGGGAGCTGTTTTTT
TRBV27	TRBD1	.	TRBJ1-6	CASSSWGTGSGSPLHF	TGTGCCAGCAGTTCATGGGGGACAGGGTCGGGTTCACCCCTCCACTTT
TRBV28	.	.	TRBJ2-1	CASRIPGGSEQFF	TGTGCCAGCAGAATACCAGGTGGGAGTGAGCAGTTCTTC
TRBV25-1	TRBD1	.	TRBJ1-2	CASRGDRGNYGYTF	TGTGCCAGCAGAGGAGACAGGGGCAACTATGGCTACACCTTC
TRBV7-9	TRBD2	.	TRBJ2-3	CASSLRWGGTTDTQYF	TGTGCCAGCAGCTTAAGGTGGGGGGGAACCACAGATACGCAGTATTTT
TRBV6-2/TRBV6-3	.	.	TRBJ1-5	CASSYPIGQPQHF	TGTGCCAGCAGTTACCCGATAGGACAGCCCCAGCATTTT
TRBV10-3	TRBD1	.	TRBJ2-3	CAISDWTGADTQYF	TGTGCCATCAGTGACTGGACAGGGGCAGATACGCAGTATTTT
TRBV5-1	TRBD1	.	TRBJ1-2	CASSLSPQTGWGGYTF	TGCGCCAGCAGCTTGTCCCCCCAGACAGGGTGGGGTGGCTACACCTTC
TRBV27	.	.	TRBJ1-5	CASSLTGDQPQHF	TGTGCCAGCAGTTTAACGGGGGATCAGCCCCAGCATTTT
TRBV5-1	.	.	TRBJ2-1	CASSFGGTSAYNEQFF	TGCGCCAGCAGCTTCGGAGGGACTTCCGCCTACAATGAGCAGTTCTTC
TRBV11-2	.	.	TRBJ1-1	CASSLGGITEAFF	TGTGCCAGCAGCTTAGGTGGAATCACTGAAGCTTTCTTT
TRBV18	TRBD2	once	TRBJ2-2	CASSPPPVAGRTGELFF	TGTGCCAGCTCACCACCCCCGGTAGCGGGAAGGACCGGGGAGCTGTTTTTT
TRBV2	.	.	TRBJ1-5	CASRPRDQPQHF	TGTGCCAGCAGACCCAGGGATCAGCCCCAGCATTTT
TRBV10-3	.	.	TRBJ1-5	CAISGEGGRGNQPQHF	TGTGCCATCAGTGGGGAAGGGGGACGAGGCAATCAGCCCCAGCATTTT
TRBV6-6	TRBD1	.	TRBJ1-6	CASNTRAGTGLSPLHF	TGTGCCAGCAACACTAGGGCGGGGACAGGGCTTTCACCCCTCCACTTT
TRBV6-5	.	once	TRBJ1-5	CASSYSYTLPPQHF	TGTGCCAGCAGTTACTCGTACACCCTTCCGCCCCAGCATTTT
TRBV6-4	.	.	TRBJ1-6	CASRTDKNNSPLHF	TGTGCCAGCAGGACCGACAAGAATAATTCACCCCTCCACTTT
TRBV2	.	once	TRBJ1-5	CASRQGLSQPQHF	TGTGCCAGCAGGCAGGGGCTAAGTCAGCCCCAGCATTTT
TRBV13	.	.	TRBJ1-5	CASSLRPGSNQPQHF	TGTGCCAGCAGCTTACGGCCGGGTAGCAATCAGCCCCAGCATTTT